A selection of T cell receptor beta chains follows, all from one sample in a study of blood T cell repertoires in COVID-19. Libraries were prepared by immunoSEQ multiplex PCR; TCRdb keeps only in-frame clonotypes and omits some of them. In the table there are 150,000 to 200,000 clones, roughly four fifths of which are singletons. The sequenced material came from peripheral blood. The source of these receptors is a man in his sixties with active or convalescent COVID-19. Each CDR3 is given with its conserved first and last residue. The order of the fields is V gene, CDR3 protein.

TRBV5-1 | CASSLAQGYEQYF
TRBV6-5 | CASSSGLSSYNEQFF
TRBV5-8 | CASSKGQILYEQYF
TRBV6-4 | CASSDSYGPGANVLTF
TRBV7-9 | CASTTSNQPQHF
TRBV5-5 | CASSLAGQGSYGYTF
TRBV7-8 | CASSLGQGPRETQYF
TRBV27 | CASSLSGQWDTEAFF
TRBV11-2 | CASKLAGGYEQYF
TRBV19 | CASTARVNQPQHF
TRBV18 | CASSPVGSNQPQHF
TRBV2 | CASSSGTGQPVNEQFF
TRBV18 | CASSERRGGGNTIYF
TRBV19 | CASSIAGRQANEQFF
TRBV19 | CASSFREGGTEAFF
TRBV18 | CASSPPSRDRFRTFF
TRBV7-9 | CASSSLARVNTEAFF
TRBV19 | CASSIGSPGVNTEAFF
TRBV9 | CASSVGSGQNNYGYTF
TRBV5-6 | CASSLPGLAHNEQFF
TRBV4-1 | CASSPGLATQETQYF
TRBV18 | CASSPGTRSSEQYF
TRBV19 | CASGDFDRSNQPQHF
TRBV6-7 | CASSPSGNFEYEQYF
TRBV2 | CASRDTTANVLTF
TRBV7-6 | CASSLGAKHHSYNEQFF
TRBV5-6 | CASSPSSGGFIEAFF
TRBV7-3 | CASSLNGGDYGYTF
TRBV11-2 | CASSPGQNTGELFF
TRBV24-1 | CATRQGPNTEAFF
TRBV5-6 | CASSIRQVSGANVLTF
TRBV19 | CASGRGGSNQPQHF
TRBV24-1 | CATSDAPGTGLYNEQFF
TRBV3-1/TRBV3-2 | CASSLSTGPPWNEQFF
TRBV15 | CATSREAGVGFEQYF
TRBV28 | CASHGASPGGSPLHF